Presented here are 10 T cell receptor beta chains from one specimen sequenced in a study of cytomegalovirus exposure and HLA in healthy donors. The PCR used 60 Vbeta and 13 Jbeta primers. TCRdb's copy holds only in-frame clones and misses some; the assay was immunoSEQ multiplex PCR. The sample has roughly 150,000 clones, about 64% seen once; the top ten hold about 4.5%. Sequences were obtained from PBMCs. All receptors come from a man aged 60 to 69 in good health and CMV-seronegative.

The gene calls are TRBV27 and TRBJ2-7; 12 bases line up with TRBD2. The length of the CDR3 is 16 residues. Germline V gene lookup returns CDR1 MNHEY and CDR2 SMNVEV (reference sequence). V shed 6 bases, J shed 3 bases, and the junction held 9 bases outside the gene matches. This CDR3 reads CASSPTSGRTFYEQYF. The CDR3 bases are TGTGCCAGCAGCCCTACTAGCGGGAGGACTTTCTACGAGCAGTACTTC.

This sequence joins TRBV7-9 and TRBJ2-1; no clear D gene. Trimming stripped 1 base from V and 8 bases from J, with 12 bases between. Germline assignment: CDR1 SEHNR and CDR2 FQNEAQ (reference sequence). The CDR3 sequence is 14 residues long. The CDR3 is CASSLELGRDEQFF. DNA of the CDR3: TGTGCCAGCAGCTTAGAGCTGGGTCGGGATGAGCAGTTCTTC.

The chain has TRBV7-9 and TRBJ2-2; D gene unclear. Germline-derived CDR1 and CDR2 are SEHNR and FQNEAQ (reference sequence). The CDR3 has 14 amino acids. V lost 5 bases to trimming and J lost 6 bases, with 13 bases between them. In DNA form, the CDR3 reads TGTGCCAGCAGCGTCGAGGTTCACGCCGGGGAGCTGTTTTTT. Its protein product is CASSVEVHAGELFF.

This clone was observed a handful of times. Other DNA sequences in the same sample also yield this CDR3. This chain connects TRBV6-1 to TRBJ2-5, with a tentative D call TRBD2 (5 bases). CDR3 length equals 15 residues. Germline CDR1 MNHNS, CDR2 SASEGT. V gave up 0 bases and J gave up 5 bases, with 13 bases separating them. The CDR3 region has the DNA TGTGCCAGCAGTGAAGCGAGGGATAGGAGTGAGACCCAGTACTTC. Translation: CASSEARDRSETQYF.

The sample holds a few counts of this clone. V usage is TRBV19 and J usage is TRBJ2-5, with D possibly TRBD1 on 5 matching bases. This CDR3 has 15 residues. Germline V lookup: CDR1 LNHDA, CDR2 SQIVND (reference sequence). Trimming shortened V by 4 bases and J by 3 bases, and 15 bases separated the two germline ends. The chain's CDR3 is CASSTRQSPKETQYF. CDR3 nucleotides: TGTGCCAGTAGTACAAGACAGTCCCCCAAAGAGACCCAGTACTTC. The whole variable domain, remainder taken from reference TRBV19 and TRBJ2-5, is DGGITQSPKYLFRKEGQNVTLSCEQNLNHDAMYWYRQDPGQGLRLIYYSQIVNDFQKGDIAEGYSVSREKKESFPLTVTSAQKNPTAFYLCASSTRQSPKETQYFGPGTRLLVL.

This clone has just one count. This chain joins TRBV5-6 and TRBJ2-1, with 9 bases fitting TRBD2. CDR3 length: 19 residues. The germline V gene encodes CDR1 SGHDT and CDR2 YYEEEE. After removal of 6 bases from V and 3 bases from J, the junction contained 19 bases not matched to a gene. The CDR3 DNA follows: TGTGCCAGCATCAAGCTCGGGGGGGGTAGCGGGAGCTTCTACAATGAGCAGTTCTTC. It specifies CASIKLGGGSGSFYNEQFF.

This clone was picked up a small number of times. The CDR3 protein is CARPNRNYEQYF. Written as DNA, the CDR3 is TGCGCCAGACCTAACAGGAACTACGAGCAGTACTTC. The rearrangement joins TRBV10-1 to TRBJ2-5, with D tentatively TRBD1 (5 bases). The J call may be in error: the DNA end matches TRBJ2-7 better. There are 12 residues in the CDR3. Germline CDR1 is WNHNN and CDR2 is SYGVQD (reference sequence).

J is TRBJ1-4 and V is TRBV7-3; no clear D. Germline V gene lookup returns CDR1 SGHTA and CDR2 FQGTGA. V dropped 2 bases and J dropped 7 bases, with 8 bases sitting between them. The CDR3 has 13 amino acids. The DNA of the CDR3 is TGTGCCAGCAGCTTATCGGTCGGTGAAAAACTGTTTTTT. It encodes CASSLSVGEKLFF.

This clone was seen a few times. This chain uses TRBV5-1 with TRBJ2-1; 9 bases are shared with TRBD2. Germline V gene data show CDR1 as SGHRS and CDR2 as YFSETQ. V shed 0 bases and J 1 base; nucleotides not matched to a gene: 5. CDR3 size: 17 residues. The DNA for the CDR3 is TGCGCCAGCAGCTTGGCCGGGACTAGCTTTTCCTACAATGAGCAGTTCTTC. It translates to CASSLAGTSFSYNEQFF.

J is TRBJ1-1 and V is TRBV15; D call uncertain. Germline V lookup: CDR1 LNHNV, CDR2 YYDKDF (reference sequence). V lost 0 bases and J lost 0, with 8 bases in between. The CDR3 totals 15 residues. The CDR3 DNA follows: TGTGCCACCAGCAGAGATCTTCTCCTGAACACTGAAGCTTTCTTT. It translates to CATSRDLLLNTEAFF.